One and the same sample provided the 17 T cell receptor beta chains below, sequenced in a study of regulatory T cells in long-lasting Graves disease. Time point reported: newly diagnosed GD, antithyroid drugs for less than 3 months. The TCR library was made from RNA extracted from PBMCs. According to the study, TCR beta libraries were built with iRepertoire HTBI primers and CDR3-region Arm-PCR. TCRdb reanalysed the multiplex PCR reads using MiXCR and keeps one entry per CDR3 protein. The profile covers some 250,000 distinct CDR3 sequences, with around 19% appearing a single time and around 13% taken by the ten largest. The same sample was also studied in work on T cells in Graves' hyperthyroidism and ophthalmopathy.

Here the sequenced sample was peripheral blood mononuclear cells (PBMCs), taken at new diagnosis, from a patient treated with antithyroid drugs. The receptors stem from a young woman with Graves disease.

The table lists this clonotype with many counts. This chain connects TRBV9 to TRBJ1-5, with unresolved D. V lost 0 bases to trimming and J lost 3 bases, with 7 bases between them. The CDR3 runs 14 residues. Germline values: CDR1 SGDLS, CDR2 YYNGEE. The CDR3 loop is CASSVGHTNQPQHF. CDR3 sequence (DNA): TGTGCCAGCAGCGTAGGGCATACCAATCAGCCCCAGCATTTT.

This clonotype has ten or more counts. This rearrangement joins TRBV11-2 to TRBJ2-5; D is perhaps TRBD1 (6 bases). This CDR3 contains 15 residues. Germline V gene data show CDR1 as SGHAT and CDR2 as FQNNGV. V was cut by 2 bases and J by 5 bases, with 15 bases left in between. The CDR3 DNA reads as TGTGCCAGCAGCTTATTCGGCCAGGGGCGGGAGACCCAGTACTTC. Its translation is CASSLFGQGRETQYF. Complete variable domain (other parts from reference TRBV11-2 and TRBJ2-5): EAGVAQSPRYKIIEKRQSVAFWCNPISGHATLYWYQQILGQGPKLLIQFQNNGVVDDSQLPKDRFSAERLKGVDSTLKIQPAKLEDSAVYLCASSLFGQGRETQYFGPGTRLLVL.

V is TRBV20-1 and J is TRBJ2-1; 11 positions agree with TRBD2. Trimming at V came to 4 bases and at J to 8 bases, leaving 4 bases not matched to a gene. Looked up from germline, CDR1 is DFQATT and CDR2 is SNEGSKA (reference sequence). The CDR3 is 13 amino acids. DNA of the CDR3: TGCAGTGCTAATAGCGGGGGGGCCGATGAGCAGTTCTTC. This encodes CSANSGGADEQFF.

Many counts were recorded for this clonotype. This chain links TRBV24-1 with TRBJ2-3; 8 bases match TRBD1. V gave up 0 bases and J gave up 2 bases; unmatched junction bases: 9. This CDR3 is built from 18 residues. Germline CDR1 and CDR2: KGHDR and SFDVKD. For the CDR3, the DNA is TGTGCCACCAGTGATTTGAGGGACAGGAGCAGATACACAGATACGCAGTATTTT. Protein product: CATSDLRDRSRYTDTQYF.

As for this clonotype: Being one base from a much bigger clone, this may be a read error. The rearrangement uses TRBV20-1 and TRBJ2-3, with D maybe TRBD2 (7 bases). The CDR3 is 16 amino acids. Germline values: CDR1 DFQATT, CDR2 SNEGSKA (reference sequence). For the CDR3, the DNA is TGCAGCGCGGAGGGGGGGGGGGGCCAGTCCGCAGATACGCGGTATTTT. It is translated as CSAEGGGGQSADTRYF.

This clonotype was counted ten times or more. The CDR3 sequence: CASSTRTVGYTF. The CDR3 bases are TGTGCCAGCAGCACTCGGACAGTTGGCTACACCTTC. J is TRBJ1-2 and V is TRBV5-6; D possibly corresponds to TRBD1 (6 bases). The CDR3 has 12 amino acids. Germline lookup yields CDR1 SGHDT and CDR2 YYEEEE. V lost 4 bases to trimming and J lost 7 bases, with 11 bases between them.

This clonotype was seen at least ten times. The chain couples TRBV5-1 to TRBJ2-7, with D perhaps assigned TRBD1 or TRBD2 (6 bases each). Between the trimmed V and J ends, which lost 0 bases and 5 bases, there was a span of 12 bases. There are 14 residues in the CDR3. Germline loops: CDR1 SGHRS, CDR2 YFSETQ. Written as DNA, the CDR3 is TGCGCCAGCAGCTTGGGTAGGGGGGAGGACGAGCAGTACTTC. As protein: CASSLGRGEDEQYF.

In this sample, this clonotype turned up many times. V gene TRBV5-1 combines with J gene TRBJ2-3, with 8 bases fitting TRBD2. V was pared by 4 bases and J by 2 bases, with 9 bases of the junction left unmatched. CDR3 length equals 16 residues. The germline V gene has CDR1 SGHRS and CDR2 YFSETQ. DNA of the CDR3: TGCGCCAGCAGCGTCTCAGCGGGGGCCTCCACAGATACGCAGTATTTT. This translates into CASSVSAGASTDTQYF.

This clonotype was observed many times. The rearrangement joins TRBV7-8 to TRBJ1-3, with D possibly matching TRBD1 (5 bases). The CDR3 loop spans 13 amino acids. V was cut by 4 bases and J by 7 bases, with 11 bases left in between. The V gene's germline CDR1 is SGHVS and CDR2 FQNEAQ. In nucleotides, the CDR3 is TGTGCCAGCAGCTGGACTGGGGGGAACACCATATATTTT. Amino acids: CASSWTGGNTIYF.

This clonotype was seen ten or more times. This chain joins TRBV29-1 and TRBJ2-5, with 10 positions matching TRBD1. Trimming took 7 bases from V and 5 from J; bases not matched to a gene: 7. In germline, CDR1 is SQVTM, CDR2 ANQGSEA. The CDR3 length is 13 residues. In DNA form, the CDR3 reads TGCAGCGCCGACCCGGACAGGGGGGAGACCCAGTACTTC. It is translated as CSADPDRGETQYF.

The chain employs TRBV6-4 and TRBJ2-3; tentative D call: TRBD1 (5 bases). Germline CDR1 reads MRHNA; CDR2 reads SNTAGT. The CDR3 runs to 15 residues. Trimming cost V 2 bases and J 1 base, with 10 bases left between them. CDR3 in amino acids: CASSDDAGRTDTQYF. Here the CDR3 DNA reads TGTGCCAGCAGTGACGATGCAGGGCGCACAGATACGCAGTATTTT.

This clonotype has a count of ten or more. CDR3 in DNA: TGCAGTGCCTGCCCTAGCGGGGCCGCCTGGGAGACCCAGTACTTC. Its translation is CSACPSGAAWETQYF. The V and J genes are TRBV20-1 and TRBJ2-5, with 9 bases aligning to TRBD2. V gave up 6 bases and J gave up 5 bases; unmatched junction bases: 13. CDR1 and CDR2 (germline): DFQATT, SNEGSKA (reference sequence). This CDR3 has 15 amino acids.

This clonotype was recorded a few times. The CDR3 loop reads CATGQGARDTEAFF. CDR3 coding DNA: TGTGCCACTGGACAGGGGGCAAGGGACACTGAAGCTTTCTTT. The rearrangement links TRBV7-3 to TRBJ1-1; 11 bases align to TRBD1. Germline CDR1 is SGHTA and CDR2 is FQGTGA. J lost 3 bases, V lost 10 bases, and 7 bases had no gene match. This CDR3 has 14 amino acids.

This clonotype was observed at least ten times. The CDR3 is CSAGNQGSNQPQHF. As DNA, the CDR3 is TGCAGTGCGGGGAATCAGGGAAGCAATCAGCCCCAGCATTTT. V and J are TRBV20-1 and TRBJ1-5; perhaps TRBD1 as D (5 bases). CDR3 size: 14 residues. Per germline, CDR1 DFQATT and CDR2 SNEGSKA (reference sequence). With 6 bases removed from V and 1 base from J, the gap between germline ends came to 13 bases.

This clonotype was seen ten or more times. The chain employs TRBV5-1 and TRBJ2-3; D may match TRBD1 or TRBD2 (7 bases each). Trimming stripped 5 bases from V and 0 bases from J, with 16 bases between. CDR1 is SGHRS, CDR2 YFSETQ, per germline. The CDR3 contains 16 residues. The DNA for the CDR3 is TGCGCCAGCAGTCTTCAGGGGGGGTTCAGCACAGATACGCAGTATTTT. It specifies CASSLQGGFSTDTQYF.

This clonotype was detected only a few times. The V call is TRBV19, the J call TRBJ2-3; TRBD2 aligns across 9 bases. Germline lookup yields CDR1 LNHDA and CDR2 SQIVND (reference sequence). This CDR3 is 16 amino acids long. The junction had 7 bases not matched to a gene; V was cut back by 1 base and J by 5 bases. The CDR3 protein is CASSIALAGTGDTQYF. CDR3 sequence (DNA): TGTGCCAGTAGTATAGCTCTAGCGGGGACCGGAGATACGCAGTATTTT. Full variable domain (rest looked up from reference TRBV19 and TRBJ2-3): DGGITQSPKYLFRKEGQNVTLSCEQNLNHDAMYWYRQDPGQGLRLIYYSQIVNDFQKGDIAEGYSVSREKKESFPLTVTSAQKNPTAFYLCASSIALAGTGDTQYFGPGTRLTVL.

This clonotype came up many times. This sequence joins TRBV20-1 and TRBJ2-5; D call uncertain. V dropped 6 bases and J dropped 4 bases, with 15 bases sitting between them. Looked up from germline, CDR1 is DFQATT and CDR2 is SNEGSKA (reference sequence). The CDR3 runs to 13 residues. This CDR3 is CSADPRKGETQYF. For the CDR3, the DNA is TGCAGTGCCGACCCCCGTAAGGGAGAGACCCAGTACTTC.